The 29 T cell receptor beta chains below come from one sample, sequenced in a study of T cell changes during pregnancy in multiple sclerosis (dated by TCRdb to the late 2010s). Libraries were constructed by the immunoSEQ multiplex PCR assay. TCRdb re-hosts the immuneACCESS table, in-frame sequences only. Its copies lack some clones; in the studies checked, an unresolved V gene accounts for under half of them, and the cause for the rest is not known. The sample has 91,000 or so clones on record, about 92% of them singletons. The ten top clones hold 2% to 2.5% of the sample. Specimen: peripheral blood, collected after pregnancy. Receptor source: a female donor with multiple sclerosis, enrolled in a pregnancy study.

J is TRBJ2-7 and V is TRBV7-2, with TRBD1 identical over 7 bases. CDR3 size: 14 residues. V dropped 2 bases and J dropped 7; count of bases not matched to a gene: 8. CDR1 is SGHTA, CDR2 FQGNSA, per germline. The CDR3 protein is CASSLHRTGGEQYF. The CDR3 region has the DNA TGTGCCAGCAGCTTACATAGGACAGGTGGGGAGCAGTACTTC.

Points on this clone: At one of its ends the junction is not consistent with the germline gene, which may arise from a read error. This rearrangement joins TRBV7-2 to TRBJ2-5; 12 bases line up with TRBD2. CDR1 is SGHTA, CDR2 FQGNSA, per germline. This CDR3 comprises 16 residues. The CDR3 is CASSFLAGGTQEAQYF. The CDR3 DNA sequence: TGTGCCAGCAGTTTCCTAGCGGGAGGGACCCAAGAGGCCCAGTACTTC.

CDR3 amino acids: CASSLGSTGYSYEQYF. CDR3 coding DNA: TGTGCCAGCAGCTTAGGCAGTACAGGGTACTCCTACGAGCAGTACTTC. This chain connects TRBV7-6 to TRBJ2-7; maybe TRBD1 (6 bases). The CDR3 length is 16 residues. V lost 1 base to trimming and J lost 0 bases, with 13 bases between them. Germline assignment: CDR1 SGHVS and CDR2 FNYEAQ.

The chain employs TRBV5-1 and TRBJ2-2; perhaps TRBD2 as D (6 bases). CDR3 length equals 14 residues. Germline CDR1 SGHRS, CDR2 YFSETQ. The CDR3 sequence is CAAAEGGNTGELFF. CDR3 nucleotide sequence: TGCGCAGCAGCGGAGGGAGGGAACACCGGGGAGCTGTTTTTT.

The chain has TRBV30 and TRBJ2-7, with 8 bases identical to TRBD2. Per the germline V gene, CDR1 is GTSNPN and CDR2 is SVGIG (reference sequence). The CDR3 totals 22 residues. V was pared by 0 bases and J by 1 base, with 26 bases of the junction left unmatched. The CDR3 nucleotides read TGTGCCTGGAGTGTAAACCCTCTAACCTGGACTAGCATATCCTTTGGGTCCTACGAGCAGTACTTC. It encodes CAWSVNPLTWTSISFGSYEQYF.

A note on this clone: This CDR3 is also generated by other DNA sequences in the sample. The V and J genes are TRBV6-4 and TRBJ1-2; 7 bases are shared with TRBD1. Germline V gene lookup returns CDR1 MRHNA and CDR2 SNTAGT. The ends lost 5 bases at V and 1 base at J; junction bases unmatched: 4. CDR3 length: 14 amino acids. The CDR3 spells CASSPGQINYGYTF. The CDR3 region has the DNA TGTGCCAGCAGTCCGGGACAGATTAACTATGGCTACACCTTC.

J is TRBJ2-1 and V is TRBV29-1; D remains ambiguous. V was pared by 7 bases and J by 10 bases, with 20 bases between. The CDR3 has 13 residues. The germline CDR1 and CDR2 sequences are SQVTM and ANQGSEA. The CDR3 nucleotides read TGCAGCGCCTCAGGTTGGGTCCGGTTAGAGCAGTTCTTC. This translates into CSASGWVRLEQFF.

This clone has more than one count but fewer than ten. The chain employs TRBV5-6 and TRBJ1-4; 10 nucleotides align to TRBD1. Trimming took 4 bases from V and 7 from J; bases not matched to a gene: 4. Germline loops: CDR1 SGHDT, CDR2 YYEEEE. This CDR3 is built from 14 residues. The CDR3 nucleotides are TGTGCCAGCAGCACGGGACAGGGGAGTGAAAAACTGTTTTTT. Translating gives CASSTGQGSEKLFF. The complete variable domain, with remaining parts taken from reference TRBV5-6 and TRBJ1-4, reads DAGVTQSPTHLIKTRGQQVTLRCSPKSGHDTVSWYQQALGQGPQFIFQYYEEEERQRGNFPDRFSGHQFPNYSSELNVNALLLGDSALYLCASSTGQGSEKLFFGSGTQLSVL.

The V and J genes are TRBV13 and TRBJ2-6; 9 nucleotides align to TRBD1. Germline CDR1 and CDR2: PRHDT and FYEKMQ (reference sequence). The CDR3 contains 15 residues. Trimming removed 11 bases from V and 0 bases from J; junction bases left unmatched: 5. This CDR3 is CAGGQGNSGANVLTF. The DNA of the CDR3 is TGTGCCGGCGGACAGGGGAACTCTGGGGCCAACGTCCTGACTTTC.

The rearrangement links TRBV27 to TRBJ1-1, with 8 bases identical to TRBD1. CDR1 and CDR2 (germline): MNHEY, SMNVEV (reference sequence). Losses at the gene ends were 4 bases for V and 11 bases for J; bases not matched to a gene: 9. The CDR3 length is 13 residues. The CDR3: CASSSLGDRRAFF. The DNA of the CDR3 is TGTGCCAGCAGTTCTCTCGGGGACAGGAGGGCTTTCTTT.

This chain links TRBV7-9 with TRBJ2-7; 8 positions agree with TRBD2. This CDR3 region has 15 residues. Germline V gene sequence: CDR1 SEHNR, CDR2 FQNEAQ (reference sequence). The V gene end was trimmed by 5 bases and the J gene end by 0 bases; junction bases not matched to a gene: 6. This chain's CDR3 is CASSLFSGASYEQYF. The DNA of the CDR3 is TGTGCCAGCAGCCTTTTTAGCGGGGCCTCCTACGAGCAGTACTTC. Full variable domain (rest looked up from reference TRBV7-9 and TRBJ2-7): DTGVSQNPRHKITKRGQNVTFRCDPISEHNRLYWYRQTLGQGPEFLTYFQNEAQLEKSRLLSDRFSAERPKGSFSTLEIQRTEQGDSAMYLCASSLFSGASYEQYFGPGTRLTVT.

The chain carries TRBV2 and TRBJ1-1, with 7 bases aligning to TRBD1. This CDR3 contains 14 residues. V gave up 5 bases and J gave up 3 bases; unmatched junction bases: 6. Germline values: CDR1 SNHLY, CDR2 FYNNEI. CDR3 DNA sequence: TGTGCCAGCAGTATTGAACAGGGGCACACTGAAGCTTTCTTT. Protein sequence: CASSIEQGHTEAFF.

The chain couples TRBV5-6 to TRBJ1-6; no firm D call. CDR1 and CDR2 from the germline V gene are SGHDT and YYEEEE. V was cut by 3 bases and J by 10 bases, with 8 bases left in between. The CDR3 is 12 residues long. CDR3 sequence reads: CASSSRRSPLHF. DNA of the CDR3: TGTGCCAGCAGCTCACGGAGGTCACCCCTCCACTTT. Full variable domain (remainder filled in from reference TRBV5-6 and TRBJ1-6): DAGVTQSPTHLIKTRGQQVTLRCSPKSGHDTVSWYQQALGQGPQFIFQYYEEEERQRGNFPDRFSGHQFPNYSSELNVNALLLGDSALYLCASSSRRSPLHFGNGTRLTVT.

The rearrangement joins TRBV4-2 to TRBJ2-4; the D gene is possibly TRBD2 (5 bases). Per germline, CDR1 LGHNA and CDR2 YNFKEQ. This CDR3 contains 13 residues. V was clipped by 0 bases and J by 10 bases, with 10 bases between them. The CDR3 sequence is CASSQEDLDIQYF. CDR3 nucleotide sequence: TGTGCCAGCAGCCAAGAGGACTTGGATATTCAGTACTTC.

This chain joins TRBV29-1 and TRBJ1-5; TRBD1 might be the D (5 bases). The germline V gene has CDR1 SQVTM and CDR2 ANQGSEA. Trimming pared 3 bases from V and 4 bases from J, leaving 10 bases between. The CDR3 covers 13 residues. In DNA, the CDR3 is TGCAGCGTTGAGATGGAGGGGAATCAGCCCCAGCATTTT. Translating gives CSVEMEGNQPQHF.

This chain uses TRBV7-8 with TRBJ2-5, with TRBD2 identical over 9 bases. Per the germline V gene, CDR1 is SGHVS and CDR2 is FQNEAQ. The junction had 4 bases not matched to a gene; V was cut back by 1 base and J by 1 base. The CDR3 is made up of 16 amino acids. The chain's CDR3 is CASSLVGSGGQETQYF. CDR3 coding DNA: TGTGCCAGCAGCTTAGTGGGTAGCGGGGGCCAAGAGACCCAGTACTTC. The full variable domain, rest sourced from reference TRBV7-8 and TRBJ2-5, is GAGVSQSPRYKVAKRGQDVALRCDPISGHVSLFWYQQALGQGPEFLTYFQNEAQLDKSGLPSDRFFAERPEGSVSTLKIQRTQQEDSAVYLCASSLVGSGGQETQYFGPGTRLLVL.

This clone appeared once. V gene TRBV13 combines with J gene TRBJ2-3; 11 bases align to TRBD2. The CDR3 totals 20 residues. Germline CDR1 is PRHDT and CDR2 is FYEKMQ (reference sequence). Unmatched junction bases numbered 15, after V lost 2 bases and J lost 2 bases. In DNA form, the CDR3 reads TGTGCCAGCAGCTTATCGTTCTTTAGCGGGAGGGAGGACTTCACAGATACGCAGTATTTT. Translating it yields CASSLSFFSGREDFTDTQYF.

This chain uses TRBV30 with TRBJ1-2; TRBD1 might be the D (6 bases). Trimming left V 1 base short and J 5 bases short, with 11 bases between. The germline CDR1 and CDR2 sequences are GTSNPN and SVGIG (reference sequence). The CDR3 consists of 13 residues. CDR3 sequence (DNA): TGTGCCTGGAGTGGCGCAGGGGAGTATGGCTACACCTTC. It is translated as CAWSGAGEYGYTF. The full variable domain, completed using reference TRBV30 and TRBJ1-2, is SQTIHQWPATLVQPVGSPLSLECTVEGTSNPNLYWYRQAAGRGLQLLFYSVGIGQISSEVPQNLSASRPQDRQFILSSKKLLLSDSGFYLCAWSGAGEYGYTFGSGTRLTVV.

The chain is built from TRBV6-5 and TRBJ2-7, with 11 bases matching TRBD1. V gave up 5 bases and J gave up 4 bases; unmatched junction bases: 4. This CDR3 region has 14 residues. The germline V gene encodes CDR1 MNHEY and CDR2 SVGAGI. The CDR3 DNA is TGTGCCAGCAGTCTTGGACAGGGGGCATACGAGCAGTACTTC. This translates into CASSLGQGAYEQYF.

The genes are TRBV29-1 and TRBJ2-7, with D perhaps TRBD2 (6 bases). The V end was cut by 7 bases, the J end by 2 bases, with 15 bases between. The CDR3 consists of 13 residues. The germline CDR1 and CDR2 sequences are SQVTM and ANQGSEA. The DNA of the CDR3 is TGCAGCGCCTCGTTGACGGGGGCCTACGAGCAGTACTTC. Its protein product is CSASLTGAYEQYF.

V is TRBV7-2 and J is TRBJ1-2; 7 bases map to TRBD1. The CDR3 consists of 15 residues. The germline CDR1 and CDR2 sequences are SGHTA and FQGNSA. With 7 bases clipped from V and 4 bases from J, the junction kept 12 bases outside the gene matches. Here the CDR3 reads CASTFTTGSVYGYTF. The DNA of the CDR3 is TGTGCCAGCACCTTTACGACAGGGAGCGTCTATGGCTACACCTTC. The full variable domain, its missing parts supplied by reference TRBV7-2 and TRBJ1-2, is GAGVSQSPSNKVTEKGKDVELRCDPISGHTALYWYRQSLGQGLEFLIYFQGNSAPDKSGLPSDRFSAERTGGSVSTLTIQRTQQEDSAVYLCASTFTTGSVYGYTFGSGTRLTVV.

The CDR3 bases are TGTGCCAGCACCCCGGGTTACTCTGGGGCCAACGTCCTGACTTTC. This gives the protein CASTPGYSGANVLTF. V is TRBV27 and J is TRBJ2-6; the D is unclear. This CDR3 comprises 15 residues. Per germline, CDR1 MNHEY and CDR2 SMNVEV (reference sequence). Trimming removed 7 bases at V and 0 bases at J, with 10 bases between.

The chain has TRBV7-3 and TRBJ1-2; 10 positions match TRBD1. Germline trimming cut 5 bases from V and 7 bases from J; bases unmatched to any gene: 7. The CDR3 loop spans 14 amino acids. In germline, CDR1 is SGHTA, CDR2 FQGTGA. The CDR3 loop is CASSSDRGPFGYTF. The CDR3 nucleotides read TGTGCCAGCAGCAGCGACAGGGGGCCCTTTGGCTACACCTTC.

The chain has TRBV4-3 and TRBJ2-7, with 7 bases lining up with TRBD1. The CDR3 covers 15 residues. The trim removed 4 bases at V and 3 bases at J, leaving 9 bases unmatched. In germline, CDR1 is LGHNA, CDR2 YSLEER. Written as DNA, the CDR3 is TGCGCCAGCAGCCGTCTCTCGGGACAGAACTACGAGCAGTACTTC. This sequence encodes CASSRLSGQNYEQYF.

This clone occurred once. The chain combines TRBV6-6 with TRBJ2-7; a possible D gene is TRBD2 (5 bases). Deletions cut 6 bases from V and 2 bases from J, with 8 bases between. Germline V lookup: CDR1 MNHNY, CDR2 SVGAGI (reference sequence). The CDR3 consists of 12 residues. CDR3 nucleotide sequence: TGTGCCAGCAGGGAGGCCCCCTACGAGCAGTACTTC. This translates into CASREAPYEQYF.

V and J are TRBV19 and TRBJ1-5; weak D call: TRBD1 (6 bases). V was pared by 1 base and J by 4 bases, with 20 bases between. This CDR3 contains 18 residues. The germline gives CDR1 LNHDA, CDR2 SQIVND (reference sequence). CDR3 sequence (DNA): TGTGCCAGTAGTATAGTCGGTCAGGGGACGGTAAAAAATCAGCCCCAGCATTTT. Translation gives CASSIVGQGTVKNQPQHF.

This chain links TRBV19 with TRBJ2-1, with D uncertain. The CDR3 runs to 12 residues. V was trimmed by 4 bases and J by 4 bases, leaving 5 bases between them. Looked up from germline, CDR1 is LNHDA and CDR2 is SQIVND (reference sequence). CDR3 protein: CASSTPYNEQFF. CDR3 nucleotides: TGTGCCAGTAGTACTCCGTACAATGAGCAGTTCTTC.

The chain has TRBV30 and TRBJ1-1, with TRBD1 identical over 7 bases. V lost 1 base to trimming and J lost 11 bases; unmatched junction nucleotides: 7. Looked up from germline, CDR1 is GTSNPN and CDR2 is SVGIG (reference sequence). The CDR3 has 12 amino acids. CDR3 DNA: TGTGCCTGGAGTGCGGAGGGGGCGGCGGCTTTCTTT. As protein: CAWSAEGAAAFF.

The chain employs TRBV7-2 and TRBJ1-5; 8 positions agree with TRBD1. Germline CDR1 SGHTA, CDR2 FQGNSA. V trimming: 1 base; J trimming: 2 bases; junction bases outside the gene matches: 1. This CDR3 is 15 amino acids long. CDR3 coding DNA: TGTGCCAGCAGCTTAGGGACAGGGCGCAATCAGCCCCAGCATTTT. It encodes CASSLGTGRNQPQHF.